Below, one T cell receptor (beta chain) is given with its context. Its antigen is unknown. The sample comes from a study of cytomegalovirus exposure and HLA in healthy donors. The junction had 3 bases not matched to a gene; V was cut back by 8 bases and J by 0 bases. The germline V gene has CDR1 LNHDA and CDR2 SQIVND (reference sequence). This CDR3 contains 15 residues. Primers included in the PCR were 60 Vbeta and 13 Jbeta primers. Sequenced by immunoSEQ multiplex PCR; TCRdb stores in-frame clones only, minus some. The table shows some 180,000 clones, with around 75% occurring only once. The study, taken as a whole, reports: What a later analysis reportedly showed was that an Asian-associated ancestry cluster had fewer N-insertions than the 666-donor mean. In a later analysis, a missense DCLRE1C variant was linked to TCR beta V- and J-gene trimming. TCR beta V segments were, for the most part, productive about 87% or about 30% of the time in an earlier analysis. Specificity of three CMV-associated chains for CMV antigens was verified in vitro.

The source material was PBMCs. The chain employs TRBV19 and TRBJ2-1; 11 bases are a match to TRBD1. The source is a male donor in good health and CMV-seronegative. The CDR3, as DNA: TGTGCCAGTGGACAGGGGGCCCGCTCCTACAATGAGCAGTTCTTC. As protein: CASGQGARSYNEQFF.